This TCR beta chain is from a study of blood T cell repertoires in COVID-19. Turning to the study itself: Acute and convalescent COVID-19 samples came from the United States, Italy and Spain. PBMCs, B-cell-depleted T cells, or T cells were the source of the cDNA or gDNA that made up the material.

V lost 1 base and J lost 0, with 7 bases in between. Germline values: CDR1 SGHAT, CDR2 FQNNGV. The CDR3 loop spans 15 amino acids. Sequencing was performed with immunoSEQ multiplex PCR; in TCRdb, only in-frame clones are kept and a portion is missing. The table records under 250,000 clones, about 85% of them present only once. This receptor was identified in a woman aged 55-70 years who had recovered from COVID-19. The sample consisted of peripheral blood. The chain employs TRBV11-2 and TRBJ1-3; D gene unclear. The CDR3 here is CASSLGSDSGNTIYF. CDR3 in DNA: TGTGCCAGCAGCTTAGGGTCAGACTCTGGAAACACCATATATTTT.